Listed below are T cell receptor beta chains from one sample, sequenced in a study of blood T cell repertoires in COVID-19. The table came from immunoSEQ multiplex PCR; TCRdb's copy has only in-frame clones and leaves some out. The table lists about 180,000 clones, about 88% of them singletons, with roughly 0.58% in the top ten. The sequencing input was peripheral blood. These receptors were obtained from a man between 60 and 75 years old with COVID-19, enrolled during active disease. Both conserved end residues are part of each CDR3. Each record gives: J gene, clone size, V gene, D gene, CDR3 protein, CDR3 DNA. The D gene is left open where the match is weak. Size is omitted from some rows. Given values are once, few, many or a class for expanded clones.

j_call: TRBJ2-1
clone_size: NA
v_call: TRBV7-3
d_call: TRBD2
cdr3_aa: CASSLIGGGSSYNEQFF
cdr3_nt: TGTGCCAGCAGCTTAATCGGCGGGGGAAGCTCCTACAATGAGCAGTTCTTC

j_call: TRBJ1-3
clone_size: NA
v_call: TRBV6-5
d_call: NA
cdr3_aa: CASSQRDRNTIYF
cdr3_nt: TGTGCCAGCAGCCAAAGGGACAGAAACACCATATATTTT

j_call: TRBJ2-7
clone_size: few
v_call: TRBV18
d_call: NA
cdr3_aa: CASSPRQASSYEQYF
cdr3_nt: TGTGCCAGCTCACCCAGACAGGCCTCGTCCTACGAGCAGTACTTC

j_call: TRBJ2-3
clone_size: NA
v_call: TRBV7-9
d_call: NA
cdr3_aa: CGGSNTDTQYF
cdr3_nt: TGTGGGGGCAGCAACACAGATACGCAGTATTTT

j_call: TRBJ2-1
clone_size: NA
v_call: TRBV4-2
d_call: NA
cdr3_aa: CASSQDHYGRNEQFF
cdr3_nt: TGTGCCAGCAGCCAAGATCATTACGGTCGGAATGAGCAGTTCTTC

j_call: TRBJ1-5
clone_size: NA
v_call: TRBV7-2
d_call: NA
cdr3_aa: CASSLDATVNQPQHF
cdr3_nt: TGTGCCAGCAGCTTAGATGCAACAGTCAATCAGCCCCAGCATTTT

j_call: TRBJ1-6
clone_size: NA
v_call: TRBV2
d_call: TRBD1
cdr3_aa: CASSGQGLGNSPLHF
cdr3_nt: TGTGCCAGCAGTGGACAGGGGTTAGGTAATTCACCCCTCCACTTT

j_call: TRBJ1-2
clone_size: once
v_call: TRBV6-5
d_call: NA
cdr3_aa: CASSDVGGTF
cdr3_nt: TGTGCCAGCAGCGACGTGGGGGGCACCTTC

j_call: TRBJ1-5
clone_size: NA
v_call: TRBV6-5
d_call: TRBD1
cdr3_aa: CASSSGTGSNQPQHF
cdr3_nt: TGTGCCAGCAGTAGCGGGACAGGTAGCAATCAGCCCCAGCATTTT

j_call: TRBJ2-2
clone_size: NA
v_call: TRBV4-3
d_call: NA
cdr3_aa: CASSQDLAPLTGELFF
cdr3_nt: TGCGCCAGCAGCCAAGACCTAGCACCCTTAACCGGGGAGCTGTTTTTT

j_call: TRBJ1-6
clone_size: few
v_call: TRBV3-1/TRBV3-2
d_call: NA
cdr3_aa: CASSPGISILSDNSPLHF
cdr3_nt: TGTGCCAGCAGCCCCGGGATCTCCATACTTTCGGATAATTCACCCCTCCACTTT

j_call: TRBJ1-1
clone_size: NA
v_call: TRBV25-1
d_call: NA
cdr3_aa: CASSRLTNTEAFF
cdr3_nt: TGTGCCAGCAGTAGACTGACGAACACTGAAGCTTTCTTT

j_call: TRBJ2-7
clone_size: NA
v_call: TRBV18
d_call: NA
cdr3_aa: CASSPPGGYEQYF
cdr3_nt: TGTGCCAGCTCACCACCGGGGGGCTACGAGCAGTACTTC

j_call: TRBJ1-4
clone_size: NA
v_call: TRBV30
d_call: NA
cdr3_aa: CAWSTGRGGSNEKLFF
cdr3_nt: TGTGCCTGGAGTACGGGACGGGGGGGATCGAATGAAAAACTGTTTTTT

j_call: TRBJ2-7
clone_size: NA
v_call: TRBV11-2
d_call: TRBD1
cdr3_aa: CASRVIGQGHEQYF
cdr3_nt: TGTGCCAGCAGGGTGATCGGACAGGGCCACGAGCAGTACTTC

j_call: TRBJ1-2
clone_size: NA
v_call: TRBV3-1/TRBV3-2
d_call: TRBD1
cdr3_aa: CASSLGQSYGYTF
cdr3_nt: TGTGCCAGCAGTTTGGGACAGAGCTATGGCTACACCTTC

j_call: TRBJ1-3
clone_size: NA
v_call: TRBV9
d_call: TRBD1
cdr3_aa: CASSVGRTGVGNTIYF
cdr3_nt: TGTGCCAGCAGCGTAGGTCGGACAGGGGTTGGAAACACCATATATTTT

j_call: TRBJ1-5
clone_size: once
v_call: TRBV6-1
d_call: NA
cdr3_aa: CASSERQGLGNQPQHF
cdr3_nt: TGTGCCAGCAGTGAACGGCAGGGGCTAGGCAATCAGCCCCAGCATTTT

j_call: TRBJ1-2
clone_size: NA
v_call: TRBV5-6
d_call: NA
cdr3_aa: CASAPESGGYTF
cdr3_nt: TGTGCCAGCGCTCCGGAGAGTGGGGGCTACACCTTC

j_call: TRBJ1-5
clone_size: NA
v_call: TRBV19
d_call: TRBD1
cdr3_aa: CASSIGQGRQPQHF
cdr3_nt: TGTGCCAGTAGTATAGGACAGGGGCGTCAGCCCCAGCATTTT

j_call: TRBJ2-3
clone_size: NA
v_call: TRBV4-3
d_call: TRBD2
cdr3_aa: CASSPRTSSGGTFTDTQYF
cdr3_nt: TGCGCCAGCAGCCCAAGAACTTCTAGCGGGGGCACGTTCACAGATACGCAGTATTTT

j_call: TRBJ2-3
clone_size: NA
v_call: TRBV20-1
d_call: NA
cdr3_aa: CSATSTGPQYF
cdr3_nt: TGCAGTGCTACCTCGACAGGACCGCAGTATTTT

j_call: TRBJ2-7
clone_size: NA
v_call: TRBV30
d_call: NA
cdr3_aa: CACSRDILIYEQYF
cdr3_nt: TGTGCCTGTAGCCGGGACATACTGATCTACGAGCAGTACTTC

j_call: TRBJ2-2
clone_size: NA
v_call: TRBV6-2/TRBV6-3
d_call: TRBD2
cdr3_aa: CASSSALRRGGTGELFF
cdr3_nt: TGTGCCAGCAGTTCGGCCCTGAGGCGGGGGGGTACCGGGGAGCTGTTTTTT

j_call: TRBJ1-5
clone_size: NA
v_call: TRBV28
d_call: NA
cdr3_aa: CASRTTGGYQPQHF
cdr3_nt: TGTGCCAGCAGAACCACCGGGGGGTATCAGCCCCAGCATTTT

j_call: TRBJ1-6
clone_size: NA
v_call: TRBV19
d_call: NA
cdr3_aa: CASSLMTDSPLHF
cdr3_nt: TGTGCCAGTAGTCTAATGACAGATTCACCCCTCCACTTT

j_call: TRBJ2-3
clone_size: NA
v_call: TRBV7-3
d_call: NA
cdr3_aa: CASSSGHSTDTQYF
cdr3_nt: TGTGCCAGCAGCTCGGGACACAGCACAGATACGCAGTATTTT

j_call: TRBJ1-1
clone_size: NA
v_call: TRBV28
d_call: TRBD1
cdr3_aa: CASSPSTGTNTEAFF
cdr3_nt: TGTGCCAGCAGTCCCTCGACAGGGACGAACACTGAAGCTTTCTTT

j_call: TRBJ2-2
clone_size: NA
v_call: TRBV7-2
d_call: NA
cdr3_aa: CASSLGLLNTGELFF
cdr3_nt: TGTGCCAGCAGCTTAGGACTATTGAACACCGGGGAGCTGTTTTTT

j_call: TRBJ2-5
clone_size: NA
v_call: TRBV7-2
d_call: NA
cdr3_aa: CASSSASPRLMETQYF
cdr3_nt: TGTGCCAGCAGCTCCGCCTCCCCTAGGTTAATGGAGACCCAGTACTTC

j_call: TRBJ1-1
clone_size: NA
v_call: TRBV18
d_call: TRBD1
cdr3_aa: CASSPPARGVGEAFF
cdr3_nt: TGTGCCAGCTCACCACCGGCCAGGGGGGTTGGTGAAGCTTTCTTT

j_call: TRBJ1-5
clone_size: NA
v_call: TRBV5-4
d_call: TRBD1
cdr3_aa: CASSRQGLNQPQHF
cdr3_nt: TGTGCCAGCAGCCGACAGGGATTGAACCAGCCCCAGCATTTT

j_call: TRBJ2-6
clone_size: NA
v_call: TRBV27
d_call: TRBD1
cdr3_aa: CASSDGQGLAGANVLTF
cdr3_nt: TGTGCCAGCAGTGACGGACAGGGGTTGGCTGGGGCCAACGTCCTGACTTTC

j_call: TRBJ2-4
clone_size: NA
v_call: TRBV19
d_call: NA
cdr3_aa: CASSIRIWGLAEIAKNIQYF
cdr3_nt: TGTGCCAGTAGTATCCGAATTTGGGGGCTAGCGGAGATAGCCAAAAACATTCAGTACTTC

j_call: TRBJ1-4
clone_size: NA
v_call: TRBV9
d_call: NA
cdr3_aa: CASSEYGTLQPGEKLFF
cdr3_nt: TGTGCCAGCAGCGAATACGGGACACTCCAACCCGGGGAAAAACTGTTTTTT

j_call: TRBJ2-1
clone_size: NA
v_call: TRBV5-1
d_call: TRBD2
cdr3_aa: CASSLSVGLAGNNEQFF
cdr3_nt: TGCGCCAGCAGCTTGTCCGTGGGACTAGCGGGGAACAATGAGCAGTTCTTC

j_call: TRBJ1-1
clone_size: NA
v_call: TRBV6-5
d_call: NA
cdr3_aa: CASKLTGIGNTEAFF
cdr3_nt: TGTGCCAGCAAACTAACAGGGATTGGGAACACTGAAGCTTTCTTT

j_call: TRBJ1-3
clone_size: NA
v_call: TRBV7-3
d_call: NA
cdr3_aa: CASSLSAGVGNTIYF
cdr3_nt: TGTGCCAGCAGCTTATCGGCAGGGGTTGGAAACACCATATATTTT

j_call: TRBJ2-5
clone_size: NA
v_call: TRBV5-1
d_call: TRBD1
cdr3_aa: CASSLQGQGAVEQETQYF
cdr3_nt: TGCGCCAGCAGCTTACAGGGGCAGGGGGCCGTAGAACAAGAGACCCAGTACTTC

j_call: TRBJ1-2
clone_size: once
v_call: TRBV25-1
d_call: NA
cdr3_aa: CASSRDTGSMGYTF
cdr3_nt: TGTGCCAGCAGCCGGGACACGGGGTCGATGGGCTACACCTTC

j_call: TRBJ2-1
clone_size: NA
v_call: TRBV5-1
d_call: NA
cdr3_aa: CASNQFGGNSNEQFF
cdr3_nt: TGCGCCAGCAACCAATTTGGGGGGAACTCCAATGAGCAGTTCTTC

j_call: TRBJ1-5
clone_size: NA
v_call: TRBV18
d_call: NA
cdr3_aa: CASSPGEGQPQHF
cdr3_nt: TGTGCCAGCTCACCAGGGGAGGGCCAGCCCCAGCATTTT

j_call: TRBJ1-1
clone_size: NA
v_call: TRBV5-8
d_call: NA
cdr3_aa: CASSLSRAFF
cdr3_nt: TGTGCCAGCAGCTTGAGCCGCGCTTTCTTT

j_call: TRBJ2-3
clone_size: NA
v_call: TRBV7-2
d_call: TRBD2
cdr3_aa: CASSLYWRGSTDTQYF
cdr3_nt: TGTGCCAGCAGCTTATATTGGCGGGGGAGCACAGATACGCAGTATTTT

j_call: TRBJ2-7
clone_size: NA
v_call: TRBV30
d_call: TRBD1
cdr3_aa: CAWSDNRGLDEQYF
cdr3_nt: TGTGCCTGGAGCGACAACAGGGGATTAGACGAGCAGTACTTC

j_call: TRBJ1-2
clone_size: NA
v_call: TRBV11-2
d_call: NA
cdr3_aa: CASSSGSGTYGYTF
cdr3_nt: TGTGCCAGCAGCTCGGGGAGCGGGACATATGGCTACACCTTC

j_call: TRBJ1-2
clone_size: NA
v_call: TRBV9
d_call: TRBD1
cdr3_aa: CASSVELGQANNYGYTF
cdr3_nt: TGTGCCAGCAGCGTAGAATTAGGACAGGCGAATAACTATGGCTACACCTTC

j_call: TRBJ2-5
clone_size: NA
v_call: TRBV11-3
d_call: TRBD2
cdr3_aa: CASSPQETGGETQYF
cdr3_nt: TGTGCCAGCAGCCCACAGGAAACGGGAGGCGAGACCCAGTACTTC

j_call: TRBJ1-2
clone_size: NA
v_call: TRBV19
d_call: NA
cdr3_aa: CASRADYGYTF
cdr3_nt: TGTGCCAGTCGAGCCGACTATGGCTACACCTTC

j_call: TRBJ1-2
clone_size: NA
v_call: TRBV15
d_call: NA
cdr3_aa: CATSISGQDYGYTF
cdr3_nt: TGTGCCACCAGCATTTCAGGACAAGACTATGGCTACACCTTC

j_call: TRBJ1-2
clone_size: once
v_call: TRBV19
d_call: NA
cdr3_aa: CASVVAGTNYGYTF
cdr3_nt: TGTGCCAGTGTCGTTGCGGGAACTAACTATGGCTACACCTTC